This is a list of T cell receptor beta chains from one sample in a study of blood T cells in healthy people across ages. MiXCR, applied by TCRdb to the 5' RACE reads, yields one record per CDR3 protein. The data hold about 620,000 distinct CDR3 sequences, with more than 20% observed a single time. Specimen: blood. These receptors all come from a man in his sixties or seventies in good health. Both conserved end residues are part of each CDR3. The D gene is left open where the match is weak. Where a row states a size, it is once, few, many or the class of an expanded clone; other rows omit it.

CASSLLSGTYNEQFF	TGTGCCAGCAGCTTGCTTAGCGGGACCTACAATGAGCAGTTCTTC	TRBD2	15	-	TRBV5-5	TRBJ2-1
CASSNQGGGELFF	TGTGCCAGCAGTAACCAGGGAGGCGGGGAGCTGTTTTTT	-	13	few	TRBV6-2/TRBV6-3	TRBJ2-2
CSVDFLAGGTDTQYF	TGCAGCGTTGATTTCCTAGCGGGGGGCACAGATACGCAGTATTTT	TRBD2	15	-	TRBV29-1	TRBJ2-3
CASRLAGVGTDTQYF	TGTGCCAGCAGACTAGCGGGAGTTGGCACAGATACGCAGTATTTT	TRBD2	15	few	TRBV6-2/TRBV6-3	TRBJ2-3
CSARAGTSGVGSYNEQFF	TGCAGTGCTAGAGCCGGGACTAGCGGGGTCGGTTCCTACAATGAGCAGTTCTTC	TRBD2	18	many	TRBV20-1	TRBJ2-1
CASNRQEKDTQYF	TGTGCCAGCAACCGACAGGAGAAAGATACGCAGTATTTT	-	13	-	TRBV5-8	TRBJ2-3
CSALNGGSVGTGELFF	TGCAGTGCCCTCAATGGCGGGAGCGTTGGCACCGGGGAGCTGTTTTTT	TRBD2	16	-	TRBV20-1	TRBJ2-2
CASSLPGPGANVLTF	TGCGCCAGCAGCTTGCCTGGACCCGGGGCCAACGTCCTGACTTTC	-	15	-	TRBV5-1	TRBJ2-6
CASSPGGAPSYNEQFF	TGCGCCAGCAGCCCCGGGGGGGCGCCCTCCTACAATGAGCAGTTCTTC	TRBD2	16	few	TRBV5-1	TRBJ2-1
CASSQASGSLNEQFF	TGTGCCAGCAGCCAAGCTAGCGGGAGTTTGAATGAGCAGTTCTTC	TRBD2	15	-	TRBV3-1	TRBJ2-1
CASSSTSSYEQYF	TGTGCCAGCAGTTCCACTAGCTCCTACGAGCAGTACTTC	-	13	few	TRBV28	TRBJ2-7
CASSSPPGLAPTYEQFF	TGTGCCAGCAGCTCGCCTCCGGGACTAGCCCCTACGTATGAGCAGTTCTTC	TRBD2	17	-	TRBV7-2	TRBJ2-1
CASSSAGQGWETQYF	TGTGCCAGCAGTTCCGCGGGACAGGGGTGGGAGACCCAGTACTTC	TRBD1	15	-	TRBV28	TRBJ2-5
CASSLLQGYEQYF	TGTGCCAGCAGTTTATTACAGGGCTACGAGCAGTACTTC	-	13	-	TRBV27	TRBJ2-7
CASSFRGGEQFF	TGTGCCAGCAGTTTCCGGGGGGGCGAGCAGTTCTTC	TRBD2	12	many	TRBV6-2/TRBV6-3	TRBJ2-1
CASKGQGGGETQYF	TGTGCCAGCAAAGGACAGGGAGGAGGAGAGACCCAGTACTTC	TRBD1	14	few	TRBV2	TRBJ2-5
CASSHWPIQETQYF	TGTGCCAGCAGTCACTGGCCAATCCAAGAGACCCAGTACTTC	-	14	few	TRBV6-2/TRBV6-3	TRBJ2-5
CSADLTSSYNEQFF	TGCAGTGCGGATCTAACTAGCTCCTACAATGAGCAGTTCTTC	-	14	few	TRBV20-1	TRBJ2-1
CASSDGTGGLGTDTQYF	TGTGCCAGCAGCGACGGGACAGGAGGATTGGGTACAGATACGCAGTATTTT	TRBD1	17	-	TRBV7-3	TRBJ2-3
CASSARGRDEKLFF	TGTGCCAGCTCAGCCCGGGGAAGAGATGAAAAACTGTTTTTT	-	14	-	TRBV18	TRBJ1-4
CSANRDRVGVSTDTQYF	TGCAGTGCCAACCGGGACAGGGTAGGAGTGAGCACAGATACGCAGTATTTT	TRBD1	17	few	TRBV20-1	TRBJ2-3
CASSAGTGLDEQFF	TGTGCCAGCAGCGCCGGGACAGGGCTCGATGAGCAGTTCTTC	TRBD1	14	-	TRBV9	TRBJ2-1